One sample yielded the 7 T cell receptor beta chains listed below, sequenced in a study of cytomegalovirus exposure and HLA in healthy donors. The PCR contained 60 Vbeta and 13 Jbeta primers. Here immunoSEQ multiplex PCR was the method, and the copy in TCRdb shows in-frame clones only, minus some. The data hold fewer than 150,000 clones, with nearly 80% observed a single time. The sequencing input was PBMCs. These receptors were collected from a man younger than 45 in good health and CMV-seronegative.

This chain connects TRBV7-8 to TRBJ2-1, with TRBD1 matching over 7 bases. J gave up 4 bases and V 5 bases, and 11 bases lay outside the gene matches. Germline V lookup: CDR1 SGHVS, CDR2 FQNEAQ. The CDR3 spans 16 residues. CDR3 region: CASSRNRDSLYNEQFF. Here the CDR3 DNA reads TGTGCCAGCAGCCGGAACCGGGACAGCCTTTACAATGAGCAGTTCTTC.

The chain has TRBV19 and TRBJ1-5, with D maybe TRBD1 (5 bases). V was shortened by 6 bases and J by 6 bases, with 12 bases between the two germline ends. Germline lookup yields CDR1 LNHDA and CDR2 SQIVND (reference sequence). The CDR3 sequence is 13 residues long. The CDR3 reads CASSSWGGQPQHF. CDR3 sequence (DNA): TGTGCCAGTAGCTCCTGGGGGGGTCAGCCCCAGCATTTT.

The V and J genes are TRBV5-5 and TRBJ2-7, with 9 bases that match TRBD1. J lost 1 base, V lost 1 base, and 3 bases had no gene match. Germline V gene sequence: CDR1 SGHKS, CDR2 YYEKEE (reference sequence). This CDR3 spans 15 amino acids. CDR3 nucleotides: TGTGCCAGCAGCTTGAACAGGGGGCTTTCCTACGAGCAGTACTTC. Translation gives CASSLNRGLSYEQYF. Drawing the rest from reference TRBV5-5 and TRBJ2-7, the complete variable domain is DAGVTQSPTHLIKTRGQQVTLRCSPISGHKSVSWYQQVLGQGPQFIFQYYEKEERGRGNFPDRFSARQFPNYSSELNVNALLLGDSALYLCASSLNRGLSYEQYFGPGTRLTVT.

The chain combines TRBV6-5 with TRBJ1-4; the match to TRBD1 covers 7 bases. Germline V gene lookup returns CDR1 MNHEY and CDR2 SVGAGI. This CDR3 spans 16 amino acids. V was pared by 3 bases and J by 11 bases, with 15 bases of the junction left unmatched. CDR3 in amino acids: CASSYERDSLRWKLFF. CDR3 sequence (DNA): TGTGCCAGCAGTTATGAAAGGGACAGTCTCCGTTGGAAACTGTTTTTT.

The chain is built from TRBV29-1 and TRBJ1-3; D is undetermined. CDR1 SQVTM and CDR2 ANQGSEA come from the germline V gene. The CDR3 spans 13 residues. The V gene lost 2 bases and the J gene lost 3 bases, with 8 bases spanning the gap. CDR3 sequence reads: CSVERGGGNTIYF. The CDR3 region has the DNA TGCAGCGTTGAACGGGGAGGTGGAAACACCATATATTTT.

The table lists this clone with many counts. This chain connects TRBV6-1 to TRBJ1-2; weak D call: TRBD1 (6 bases). Trimming removed 5 bases from V and 5 bases from J, with 12 bases in between. The CDR3 is made up of 13 amino acids. The germline V gene encodes CDR1 MNHNS and CDR2 SASEGT. CDR3 amino acids: CASSPAGEYGYTF. The DNA of the CDR3 is TGTGCCAGCAGTCCCGCAGGGGAATATGGCTACACCTTC.

The rearrangement uses TRBV18 and TRBJ2-7, with D perhaps matching TRBD1 (6 bases). Trimming removed 5 bases at V and 4 bases at J, with 15 bases between. The CDR3 loop spans 14 amino acids. CDR1 and CDR2 (germline): KGHSH, LQKENI. The CDR3 protein is CASSSTVQGYEQYF. CDR3 in DNA: TGTGCCAGCTCATCGACGGTCCAGGGGTACGAGCAGTACTTC.